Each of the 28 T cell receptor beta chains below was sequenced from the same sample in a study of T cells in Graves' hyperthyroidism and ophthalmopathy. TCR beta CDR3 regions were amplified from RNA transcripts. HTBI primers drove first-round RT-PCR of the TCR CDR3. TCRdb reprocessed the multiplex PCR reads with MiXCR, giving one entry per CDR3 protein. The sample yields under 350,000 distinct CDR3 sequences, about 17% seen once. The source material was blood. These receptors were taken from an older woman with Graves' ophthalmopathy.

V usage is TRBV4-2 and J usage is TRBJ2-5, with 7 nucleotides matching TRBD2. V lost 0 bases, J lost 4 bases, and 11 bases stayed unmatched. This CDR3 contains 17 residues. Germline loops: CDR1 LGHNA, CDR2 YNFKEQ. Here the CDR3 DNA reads TGTGCCAGCAGCCAAGAGGGCGGCGGGAGCGCGGGAGAGACCCAGTACTTC. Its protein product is CASSQEGGGSAGETQYF.

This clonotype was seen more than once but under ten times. CDR3 sequence reads: CASSTGTGATDTQHF. Written as DNA, the CDR3 is TGTGCCAGCAGTACCGGGACAGGGGCGACAGATACGCAGCATTTT. The chain uses TRBV7-9 and TRBJ2-3, with 10 bases identical to TRBD1. The J call may be mistaken, given a closer DNA end match to TRBJ1-5. The V gene's germline CDR1 is SEHNR and CDR2 FQNEAQ (reference sequence). The CDR3 sequence is 15 residues long.

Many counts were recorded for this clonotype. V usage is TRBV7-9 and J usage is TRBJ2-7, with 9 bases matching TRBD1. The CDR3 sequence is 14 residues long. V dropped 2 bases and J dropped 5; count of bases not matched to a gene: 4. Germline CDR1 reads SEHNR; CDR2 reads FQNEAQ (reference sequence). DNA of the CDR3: TGTGCCAGCAGCTTACCACGGACAGGGGACGAGCAGTACTTC. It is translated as CASSLPRTGDEQYF.

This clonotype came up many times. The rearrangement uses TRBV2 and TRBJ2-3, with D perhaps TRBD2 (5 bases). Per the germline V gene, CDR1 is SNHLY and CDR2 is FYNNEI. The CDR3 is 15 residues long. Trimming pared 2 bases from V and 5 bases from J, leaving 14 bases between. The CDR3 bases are TGTGCCAGCAGTGAAAATGTAGCGTCGGGAGATACGCAGTATTTT. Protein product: CASSENVASGDTQYF.

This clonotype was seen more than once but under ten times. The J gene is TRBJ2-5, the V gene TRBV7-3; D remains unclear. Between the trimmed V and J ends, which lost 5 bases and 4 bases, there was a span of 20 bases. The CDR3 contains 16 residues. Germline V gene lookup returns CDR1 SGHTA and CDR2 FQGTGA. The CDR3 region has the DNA TGTGCCAGCAGCCGACAACCGGGCCACGGCGGAGAGACCCAGTACTTC. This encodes CASSRQPGHGGETQYF.

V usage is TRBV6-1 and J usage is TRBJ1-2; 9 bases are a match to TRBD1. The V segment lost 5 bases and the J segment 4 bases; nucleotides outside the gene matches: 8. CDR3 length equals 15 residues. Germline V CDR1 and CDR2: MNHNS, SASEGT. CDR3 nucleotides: TGTGCCAGCAGTCTAGAACCGACAGGGGGCTATGGCTACACCTTC. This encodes CASSLEPTGGYGYTF.

CDR3 DNA: TGTGCCAGCAGCACCGGGACCTCCGCCAGGGGAAATGAGCAGTTCTTC. Translation gives CASSTGTSARGNEQFF. This chain joins TRBV9 and TRBJ2-1; perhaps TRBD1 as D (6 bases). V was pared by 4 bases and J by 7 bases, with 21 bases between. The V gene's germline CDR1 is SGDLS and CDR2 YYNGEE. The CDR3 has 16 amino acids.

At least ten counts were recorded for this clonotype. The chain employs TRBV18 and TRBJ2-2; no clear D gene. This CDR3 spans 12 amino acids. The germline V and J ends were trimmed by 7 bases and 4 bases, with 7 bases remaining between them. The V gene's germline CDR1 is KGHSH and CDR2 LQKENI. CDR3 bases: TGTGCCAGCTTACAGATCACCGGGGAGCTGTTTTTT. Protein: CASLQITGELFF.

CDR3 sequence: CASSLSSGDTYNEQFF. The CDR3 DNA reads as TGTGCCAGCAGTTTATCATCAGGGGATACCTACAATGAGCAGTTCTTC. This chain connects TRBV27 to TRBJ2-1; D perhaps matches TRBD1 (6 bases). Looked up from germline, CDR1 is MNHEY and CDR2 is SMNVEV (reference sequence). This CDR3 comprises 16 residues. The ends were cut back, 0 bases at V and 2 bases at J, with 11 bases in the middle.

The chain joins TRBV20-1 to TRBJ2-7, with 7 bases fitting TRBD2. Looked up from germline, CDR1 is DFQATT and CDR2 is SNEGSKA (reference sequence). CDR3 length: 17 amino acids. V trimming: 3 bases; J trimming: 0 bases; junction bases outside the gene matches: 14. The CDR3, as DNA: TGCAGTGCTAGCGAGAGGGACTACCCTAGAAGCTCCTACGAGCAGTACTTC. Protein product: CSASERDYPRSSYEQYF.

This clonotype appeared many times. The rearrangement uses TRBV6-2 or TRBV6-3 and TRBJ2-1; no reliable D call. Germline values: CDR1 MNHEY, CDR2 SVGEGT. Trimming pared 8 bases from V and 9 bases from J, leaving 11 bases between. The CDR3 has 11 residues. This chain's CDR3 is CASSLLAEQFF. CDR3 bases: TGTGCCAGCTCCTTGTTGGCTGAGCAGTTCTTC.

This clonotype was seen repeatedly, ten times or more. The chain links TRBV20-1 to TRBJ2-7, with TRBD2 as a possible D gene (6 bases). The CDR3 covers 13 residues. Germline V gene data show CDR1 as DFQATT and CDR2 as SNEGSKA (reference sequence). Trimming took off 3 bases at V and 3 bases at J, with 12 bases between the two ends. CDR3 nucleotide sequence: TGCAGTGCTAGTACTAGCTACAACTACGAGCAGTACTTC. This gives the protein CSASTSYNYEQYF.

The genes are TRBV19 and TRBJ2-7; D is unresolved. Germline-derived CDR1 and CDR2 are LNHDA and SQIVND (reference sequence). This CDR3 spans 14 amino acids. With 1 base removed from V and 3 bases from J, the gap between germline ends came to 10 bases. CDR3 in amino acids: CASSIGALGYEQYF. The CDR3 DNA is TGTGCCAGTAGTATAGGAGCTTTGGGCTACGAGCAGTACTTC.

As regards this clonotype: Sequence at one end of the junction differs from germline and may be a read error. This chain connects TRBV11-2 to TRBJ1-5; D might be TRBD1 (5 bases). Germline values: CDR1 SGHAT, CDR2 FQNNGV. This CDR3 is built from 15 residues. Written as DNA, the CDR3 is TGTGCCAGCAGCTTAGACAGGGTTAGCAATCAGCCCCAACATTTT. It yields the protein CASSLDRVSNQPQHF.

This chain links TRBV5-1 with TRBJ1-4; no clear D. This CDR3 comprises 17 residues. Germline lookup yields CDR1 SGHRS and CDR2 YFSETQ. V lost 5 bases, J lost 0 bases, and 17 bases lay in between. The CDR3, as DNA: TGCGCCAGCAGACGCCAGCCGAACCTTGCAACTAATGAAAAACTGTTTTTT. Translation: CASRRQPNLATNEKLFF. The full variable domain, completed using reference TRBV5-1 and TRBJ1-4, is KAGVTQTPRYLIKTRGQQVTLSCSPISGHRSVSWYQQTPGQGLQFLFEYFSETQRNKGNFPGRFSGRQFSNSRSEMNVSTLELGDSALYLCASRRQPNLATNEKLFFGSGTQLSVL.

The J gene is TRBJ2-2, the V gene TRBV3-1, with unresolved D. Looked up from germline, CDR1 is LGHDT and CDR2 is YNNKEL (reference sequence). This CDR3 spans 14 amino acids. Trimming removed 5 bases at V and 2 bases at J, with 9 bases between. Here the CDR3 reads CASSRAINTGELFF. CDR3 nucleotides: TGTGCCAGCAGCAGGGCAATAAACACCGGGGAGCTGTTTTTT.

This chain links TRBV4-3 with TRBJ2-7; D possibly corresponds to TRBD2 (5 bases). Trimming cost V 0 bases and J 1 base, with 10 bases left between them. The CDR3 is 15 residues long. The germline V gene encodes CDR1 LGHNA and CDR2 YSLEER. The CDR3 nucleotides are TGCGCCAGCAGCCAAGAATCCCCGGGGTCCTACGAGCAGTACTTC. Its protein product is CASSQESPGSYEQYF.

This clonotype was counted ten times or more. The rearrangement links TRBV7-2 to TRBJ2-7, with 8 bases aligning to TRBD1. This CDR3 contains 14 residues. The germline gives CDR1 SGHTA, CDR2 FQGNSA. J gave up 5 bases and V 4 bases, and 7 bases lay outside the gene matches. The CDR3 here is CASSSRTGNDEQYF. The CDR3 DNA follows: TGTGCCAGCAGCTCCCGGACAGGGAATGACGAGCAGTACTTC.

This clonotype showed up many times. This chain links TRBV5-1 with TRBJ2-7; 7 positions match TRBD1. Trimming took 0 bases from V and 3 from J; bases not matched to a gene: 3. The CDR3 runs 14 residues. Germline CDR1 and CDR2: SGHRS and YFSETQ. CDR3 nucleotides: TGCGCCAGCAGCTTGGACAGGGGTAACTACGAGCAGTACTTC. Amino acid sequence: CASSLDRGNYEQYF.

The CDR3 sequence is CASSRTGGLNTEAFF. The CDR3 DNA sequence: TGTGCCAGCAGTCGGACAGGGGGCCTGAACACTGAAGCTTTCTTT. This sequence joins TRBV7-9 and TRBJ1-1; 11 bases agree with TRBD1. Germline lookup yields CDR1 SEHNR and CDR2 FQNEAQ (reference sequence). Trimming at V came to 6 bases and at J to 0 bases, leaving 3 bases not matched to a gene. CDR3 length equals 15 residues.

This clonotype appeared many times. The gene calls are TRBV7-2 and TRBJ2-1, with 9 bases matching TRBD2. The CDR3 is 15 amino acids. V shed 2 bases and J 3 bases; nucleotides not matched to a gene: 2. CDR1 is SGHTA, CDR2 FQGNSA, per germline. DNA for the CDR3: TGTGCCAGCAGCTTAAATAGCGGGAGCTACAATGAGCAGTTCTTC. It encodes CASSLNSGSYNEQFF. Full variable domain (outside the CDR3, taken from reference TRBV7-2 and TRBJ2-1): GAGVSQSPSNKVTEKGKDVELRCDPISGHTALYWYRQSLGQGLEFLIYFQGNSAPDKSGLPSDRFSAERTGGSVSTLTIQRTQQEDSAVYLCASSLNSGSYNEQFFGPGTRLTVL.

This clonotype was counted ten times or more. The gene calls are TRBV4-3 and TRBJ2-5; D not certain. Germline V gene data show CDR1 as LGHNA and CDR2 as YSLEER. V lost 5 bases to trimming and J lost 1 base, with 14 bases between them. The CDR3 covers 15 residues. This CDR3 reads CASSVNGRTQETQYF. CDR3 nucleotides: TGCGCCAGCAGCGTTAACGGACGTACCCAAGAGACCCAGTACTTC.

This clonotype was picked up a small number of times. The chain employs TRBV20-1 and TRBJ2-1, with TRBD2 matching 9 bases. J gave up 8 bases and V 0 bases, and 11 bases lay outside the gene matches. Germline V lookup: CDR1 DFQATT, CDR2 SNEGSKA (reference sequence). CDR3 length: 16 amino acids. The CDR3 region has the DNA TGCAGTGCTAGAGATCCCGTCGGCGGGAGGGCCGATGAGCAGTTCTTC. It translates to CSARDPVGGRADEQFF.

CDR3 in DNA: TGTGCCAGCAGCTTAGTGAGGGGAATTAACACTGAAGCTTTCTTT. Its translation is CASSLVRGINTEAFF. V usage is TRBV7-2 and J usage is TRBJ1-1, with a possible D match to TRBD1 (5 bases). This CDR3 spans 15 amino acids. Germline lookup yields CDR1 SGHTA and CDR2 FQGNSA. Trimming took off 1 base at V and 2 bases at J, with 11 bases between the two ends.

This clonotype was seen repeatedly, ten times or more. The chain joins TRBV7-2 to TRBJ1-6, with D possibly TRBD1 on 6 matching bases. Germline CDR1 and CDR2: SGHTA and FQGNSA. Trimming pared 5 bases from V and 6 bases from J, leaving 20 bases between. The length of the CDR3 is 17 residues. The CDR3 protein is CASSPSPQGRGNSPLHF. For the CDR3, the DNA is TGTGCCAGCAGCCCCAGCCCCCAGGGGCGCGGTAATTCACCCCTCCACTTT.

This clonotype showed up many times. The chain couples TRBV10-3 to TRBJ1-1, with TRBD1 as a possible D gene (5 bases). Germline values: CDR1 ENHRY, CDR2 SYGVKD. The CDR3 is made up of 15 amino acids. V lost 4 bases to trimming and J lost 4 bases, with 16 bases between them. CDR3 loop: CAISGSPGGGTEAFF. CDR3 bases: TGTGCCATCAGTGGATCCCCGGGGGGGGGCACTGAAGCTTTCTTT.

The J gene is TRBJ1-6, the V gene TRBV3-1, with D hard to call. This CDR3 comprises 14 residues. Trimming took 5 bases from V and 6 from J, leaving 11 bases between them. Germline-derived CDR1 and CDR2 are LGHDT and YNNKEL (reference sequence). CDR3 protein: CASSGTEPNSPLHF. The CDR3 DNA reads TGTGCCAGCAGCGGTACAGAACCTAATTCACCCCTCCACTTT.

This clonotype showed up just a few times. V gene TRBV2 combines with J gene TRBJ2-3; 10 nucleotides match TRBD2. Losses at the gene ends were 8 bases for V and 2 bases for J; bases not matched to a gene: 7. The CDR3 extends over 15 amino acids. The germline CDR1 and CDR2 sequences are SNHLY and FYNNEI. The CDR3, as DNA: TGTGCCAGCGTTGTAGCGGGGGGTCCCACAGATACGCAGTATTTT. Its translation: CASVVAGGPTDTQYF.